The clone carrying this T cell receptor beta chain was seen just once. The V gene's germline CDR1 is GTSNPN and CDR2 SVGIG (reference sequence). This CDR3 is 16 amino acids long. Trimming pared 4 bases from V and 4 bases from J, leaving 23 bases between. The data are from a study of blood T cell repertoires in COVID-19. Original methodology: The assay estimated nucleated cells by amplifying reference gene primers. Repertoires were generated with immunoSEQ multiplex PCR, while TCRdb's copy carries only in-frame clones and drops some. That table is the source of V, J and clone size, and D and trimming were worked out from the DNA. Among a few hundred thousand clones listed, about 90% were seen once. Enrolled through a virtual design, the participants were between 18 and 89 years of age and came from 24 US areas.

The rearrangement joins TRBV30 to TRBJ2-7; perhaps TRBD2 as D (6 bases). This TCR was sampled from a woman aged 50 to 60 who had been exposed to COVID-19. Sequencing input: PBMCs or T cells enriched from blood (not recorded which). The CDR3: CAWTPYSGGSGYEQYF. The DNA of the CDR3 is TGTGCCTGGACCCCATATTCCGGAGGGTCGGGATACGAGCAGTACTTC.